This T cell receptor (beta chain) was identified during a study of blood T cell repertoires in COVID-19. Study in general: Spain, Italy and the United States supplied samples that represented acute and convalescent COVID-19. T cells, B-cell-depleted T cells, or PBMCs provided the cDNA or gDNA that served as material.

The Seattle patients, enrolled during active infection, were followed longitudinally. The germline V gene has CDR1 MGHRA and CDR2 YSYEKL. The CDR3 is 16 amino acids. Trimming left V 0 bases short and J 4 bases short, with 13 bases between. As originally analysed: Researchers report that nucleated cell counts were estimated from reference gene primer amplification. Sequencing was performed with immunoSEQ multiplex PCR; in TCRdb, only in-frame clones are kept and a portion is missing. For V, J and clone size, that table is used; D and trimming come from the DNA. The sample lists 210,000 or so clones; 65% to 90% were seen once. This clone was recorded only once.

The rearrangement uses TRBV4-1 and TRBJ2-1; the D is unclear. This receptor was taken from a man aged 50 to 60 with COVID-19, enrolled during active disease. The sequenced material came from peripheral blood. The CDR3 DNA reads TGCGCCAGCAGCCAAGAAAGGTGGGCCCAATACAATGAGCAGTTCTTC. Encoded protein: CASSQERWAQYNEQFF.